Following are 10 T cell receptor beta chains from one sample sequenced in a study of vaccination and CD4 T cells after COVID-19. The antigens of these receptors remain unknown. Treatment in this sample: roughly 11-day PBMC culture with coronavirus spike peptide pools or control peptides (ViraFEST assay). An Oncomine TCR Beta short-read assay was used to sequence the DNA from cultured CD4+ T cells. TCRdb fed the PCR reads into MiXCR, producing one record per CDR3 protein. The data hold about 14,000 distinct CDR3 sequences, with around 49% observed a single time. Sample: CD4+ T cells from blood, cultured in vitro, taken before SARS-CoV-2 vaccination. The source of these receptors is a human donor who had recovered from COVID-19.

This clonotype was counted a few times. The rearrangement uses TRBV7-9 and TRBJ1-2, with a possible D match to TRBD1 (5 bases). The CDR3 is made up of 14 amino acids. V lost 3 bases, J lost 6 bases, and 14 bases lay in between. Germline-derived CDR1 and CDR2 are SEHNR and FQNEAQ (reference sequence). The CDR3 DNA follows: TGTGCCAGCAGCTTTAGTCTGGGCAGGGATGGCTACACCTTC. It encodes CASSFSLGRDGYTF.

This chain joins TRBV6-2 or TRBV6-3 and TRBJ1-1, with D tentatively TRBD1 (5 bases). The CDR3 runs 12 residues. CDR1 is MNHEY, CDR2 SVGEGT, per germline. V lost 8 bases to trimming and J lost 7 bases, with 14 bases between them. The CDR3 spells CASGYGGSEAFF. The CDR3 nucleotides are TGTGCCAGCGGATACGGGGGAAGTGAAGCTTTCTTT.

The chain recombines TRBV7-2 with TRBJ2-1; 13 positions match TRBD2. The germline CDR1 and CDR2 sequences are SGHTA and FQGNSA. The CDR3 totals 15 residues. Losses at the gene ends were 5 bases for V and 6 bases for J; bases not matched to a gene: 4. The DNA for the CDR3 is TGTGCCAGCAGCATCACTAGCGGGGGGGTCAATGAGCAGTTCTTC. It encodes CASSITSGGVNEQFF.

This chain connects TRBV7-3 to TRBJ1-2; possible D gene TRBD1, 6 bases. V dropped 1 base and J dropped 5 bases, with 26 bases sitting between them. From germline, CDR1 is SGHTA and CDR2 FQGTGA. This CDR3 has 19 amino acids. CDR3 coding DNA: TGTGCCAGCAGCTTAATCCCCGTACAGGGCACCGAGTCAGATTATGGCTACACCTTC. Translating it yields CASSLIPVQGTESDYGYTF.

The chain links TRBV6-5 to TRBJ1-1, with 10 bases matching TRBD1. The CDR3 consists of 15 residues. Germline V gives CDR1 MNHEY, CDR2 SVGAGI. V was clipped by 0 bases and J by 10 bases; unmatched bases: 8. Here the CDR3 reads CASSYSRSGTGAAFF. The CDR3 DNA is TGTGCCAGCAGTTACTCGAGATCGGGGACAGGGGCAGCTTTCTTT.

V and J are TRBV6-1 and TRBJ2-7, with TRBD2 matching over 9 bases. The CDR3 spans 14 residues. Per the germline V gene, CDR1 is MNHNS and CDR2 is SASEGT. V shed 6 bases, J shed 5 bases, and the junction held 8 bases outside the gene matches. The CDR3 nucleotides read TGTGCCAGCAGCGCGACCCTAGCGGGGCACGAGCAGTACTTC. Translation: CASSATLAGHEQYF.

This clonotype has only a few counts. The chain is built from TRBV19 and TRBJ2-1; TRBD1 matches at 7 bases. The germline V gene encodes CDR1 LNHDA and CDR2 SQIVND (reference sequence). Trimming removed 5 bases from V and 11 bases from J; junction bases left unmatched: 6. This CDR3 comprises 12 residues. CDR3 in amino acids: CASSVDRVKQFF. The CDR3 region has the DNA TGTGCCAGTAGTGTCGACAGGGTGAAGCAGTTCTTC.

In this sample, this clonotype turned up a few times. The chain employs TRBV6-1 and TRBJ1-2, with D tentatively TRBD1 (5 bases). Germline CDR1 and CDR2: MNHNS and SASEGT. This CDR3 comprises 13 residues. V lost 11 bases and J lost 7, with 20 bases in between. This CDR3 is CAGGEGLRRGYTF. CDR3 bases: TGTGCCGGGGGAGAGGGTTTACGCCGTGGCTACACCTTC.

The V and J genes are TRBV20-1 and TRBJ2-1, with 13 bases that match TRBD2. CDR1 and CDR2 from the germline V gene are DFQATT and SNEGSKA (reference sequence). The junction had 5 bases not matched to a gene; V was cut back by 0 bases and J by 6 bases. The CDR3 spans 16 residues. The CDR3 loop is CSARDGTSGDSNEQFF. In DNA form, the CDR3 reads TGCAGTGCTAGAGATGGGACTAGCGGGGATTCCAATGAGCAGTTCTTC.

This clonotype counts as medium-sized. V usage is TRBV27 and J usage is TRBJ2-7, with 10 bases matching TRBD1. Germline V gene lookup returns CDR1 MNHEY and CDR2 SMNVEV (reference sequence). This CDR3 is 13 amino acids long. With 7 bases clipped from V and 3 bases from J, the junction kept 3 bases outside the gene matches. DNA of the CDR3: TGTGCCAGCACCGGGACAGGGGACTACGAGCAGTACTTC. Amino acid sequence: CASTGTGDYEQYF.